This T cell receptor beta chain was sequenced during a study of T-cell memory formation after mild COVID-19. Turning to the study itself: TCR clusters showed largely donor specificity.

Study outcomes and limitations: SARS-CoV-2 specificity of second-wave clones peaking day 37 was unconfirmed. Researchers report contracting CD4+ clones mostly in CM and EM, with CD8+ clones in EMRA. Memory sampled before infection contained some responding clones, suggesting cross-reactive memory joined.

Points on this clonotype: Its antigen remains unidentified.

TCRdb independently ran MiXCR on the 5' RACE reads; one entry per CDR3 protein. The data show 550,000 to 600,000 distinct CDR3 sequences, around 15% seen once. The CDR3 extends over 15 amino acids. The germline CDR1 and CDR2 sequences are LGHDT and YNNKEL (reference sequence). Between the trimmed V and J ends, which lost 4 bases and 4 bases, there was a span of 14 bases. This receptor was taken from an adult woman who had mild COVID-19 (a few samples of this study predate the infection). Cell type and time point are not known. The chain has TRBV3-1 and TRBJ2-1; tentative D call: TRBD2 (6 bases). The sequencing input was PBMCs or a T cell subset sorted from them (not recorded which). CDR3 in DNA: TGTGCCAGCAGCCTTACTAGCAATCGATACAATGAGCAGTTCTTC. Protein product: CASSLTSNRYNEQFF.